Included here is one T cell receptor (beta chain) sequence, with context. What it binds is unknown. The source of the sample is a study of cytomegalovirus exposure and HLA in healthy donors. Notes on the study in general: Specificity of three CMV-associated chains for CMV antigens was verified in vitro. Presence/absence analyses assumed roughly uniform sequencing depth across donors.

Amplification used 60 Vbeta primers and 13 Jbeta primers. The assay was immunoSEQ multiplex PCR, and TCRdb's table has in-frame clones only and misses some. The sample contains around 150,000 clones, 65% to 70% of which appear only once. Sample: PBMCs. This TCR derives from a woman aged 18-29 years in good health and CMV-seropositive.

The CDR3 sequence: CASSLLSREYNEQFF. Here the CDR3 DNA reads TGTGCCAGCAGTCTCCTATCGCGGGAGTACAATGAGCAGTTCTTC. The genes are TRBV27 and TRBJ2-1, with TRBD2 identical over 7 bases. The V gene's germline CDR1 is MNHEY and CDR2 SMNVEV (reference sequence). The CDR3 runs to 15 residues. J gave up 4 bases and V 5 bases, and 8 bases lay outside the gene matches.